This TCR beta chain originates from a study of PD-L1 blockade in urothelial cancer. The table lists this clone with a few counts. The CDR3 contains 15 residues. The method was immunoSEQ multiplex PCR; TCRdb's version includes in-frame clones alone and lacks a portion of them. This sample yields tens of thousands of clones, of which about 90% are seen a single time; 16% belongs to the top ten. This specimen consisted of PBMCs, obtained around atezolizumab (anti-PD-L1) treatment. The receptor's source is a man aged 60 to 75 with urothelial cancer. V usage is TRBV21-1 and J usage is TRBJ2-1; the table's D call of TRBD1 was not tested on the DNA. TRBV21-1 is labeled a pseudogene. CDR3 bases: TGTGCCAGCAGCGATTACAGGGAGCTCTACAATGAGCAGTTCTTC. As protein: CASSDYRELYNEQFF.